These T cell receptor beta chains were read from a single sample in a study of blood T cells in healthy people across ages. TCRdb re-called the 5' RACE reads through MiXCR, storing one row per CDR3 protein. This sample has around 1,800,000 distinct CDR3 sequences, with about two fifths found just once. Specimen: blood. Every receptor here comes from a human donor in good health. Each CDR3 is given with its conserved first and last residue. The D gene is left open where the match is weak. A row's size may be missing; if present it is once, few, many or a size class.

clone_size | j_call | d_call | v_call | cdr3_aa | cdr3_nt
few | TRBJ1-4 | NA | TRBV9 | CASSGGRGGEKLFF | TGTGCCAGCAGCGGGGGACGGGGCGGTGAAAAACTGTTTTTT
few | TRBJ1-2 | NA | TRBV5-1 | CASSPGPWTERGYTF | TGCGCCAGCAGCCCGGGGCCTTGGACTGAGCGTGGCTACACCTTC
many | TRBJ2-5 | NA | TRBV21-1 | CASTPGETQYF | TGTGCCAGCACCCCAGGGGAGACCCAGTACTTC
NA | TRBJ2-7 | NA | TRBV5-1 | CASSSNPGVSGEQYF | TGCGCCAGCAGCTCGAACCCGGGAGTTAGTGGCGAGCAGTACTTC
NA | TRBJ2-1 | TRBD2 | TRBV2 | CASMAERGGGEQFF | TGTGCCAGCATGGCGGAGCGGGGGGGCGGTGAGCAGTTCTTC
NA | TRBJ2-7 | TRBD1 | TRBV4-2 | CASSPSGGTGSSYEQYF | TGTGCCAGCAGCCCCTCAGGTGGGACAGGGAGTTCCTACGAGCAGTACTTC
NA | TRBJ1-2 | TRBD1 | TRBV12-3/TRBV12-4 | CASSTTGTGGSRNYGYTF | TGTGCCAGCAGTACAACCGGGACAGGGGGCTCTCGTAACTATGGCTACACCTTC
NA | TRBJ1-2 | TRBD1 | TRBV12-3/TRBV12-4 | CASSQGQGDFLRDLTF | TGTGCCAGCAGTCAGGGACAGGGGGATTTTCTCAGGGATCTCACCTTC
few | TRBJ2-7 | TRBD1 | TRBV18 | CASSPFGQGKRGEQYF | TGTGCCAGCTCACCGTTCGGACAGGGGAAGCGAGGCGAGCAGTACTTC
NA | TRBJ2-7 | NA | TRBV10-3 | CAISSRRDAFEQYF | TGTGCCATCAGTTCACGCCGGGACGCGTTCGAGCAGTACTTC
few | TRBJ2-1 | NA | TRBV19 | CASSIVGLFNEQFF | TGTGCCAGTAGTATAGTGGGACTCTTCAATGAGCAGTTCTTC
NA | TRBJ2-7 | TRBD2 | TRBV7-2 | CASSLARTSGGIDEQYF | TGTGCCAGCAGCTTAGCAAGGACTAGCGGGGGGATCGACGAGCAGTACTTC
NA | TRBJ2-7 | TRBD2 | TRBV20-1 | CSARALPRTSGVSVWEQYF | TGCAGTGCTAGAGCCCTTCCTAGGACTAGCGGGGTTAGCGTATGGGAGCAGTACTTC
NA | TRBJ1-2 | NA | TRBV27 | CATHYGAGYTF | TGTGCCACTCATTATGGGGCTGGCTACACCTTC
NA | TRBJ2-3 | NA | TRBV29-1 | CSASWGLGDTQYF | TGCAGCGCCAGTTGGGGGCTGGGAGATACGCAGTATTTT
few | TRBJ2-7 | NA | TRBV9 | CASAGNEQYF | TGTGCCAGCGCCGGGAACGAGCAGTACTTC
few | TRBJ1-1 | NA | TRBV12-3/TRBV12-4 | CASSLFEAVEAFF | TGTGCCAGCAGTTTATTTGAGGCAGTTGAAGCTTTCTTT
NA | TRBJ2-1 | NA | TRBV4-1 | CASSQGYSLAQETQFF | TGCGCCAGCAGCCAAGGCTATTCACTAGCCCAAGAGACCCAGTTCTTC
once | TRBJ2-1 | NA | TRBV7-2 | CASSTNLYNEQFF | TGTGCCAGCAGCACCAACCTCTACAATGAGCAGTTCTTC
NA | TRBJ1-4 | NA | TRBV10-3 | CAISEEVGLREKLFF | TGTGCCATCAGTGAGGAGGTAGGGTTACGCGAAAAACTGTTTTTT
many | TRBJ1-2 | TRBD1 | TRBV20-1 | CSAQGARDGYTF | TGCAGTGCTCAGGGGGCAAGGGATGGCTACACCTTC
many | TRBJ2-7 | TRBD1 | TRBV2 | CASSPTGTGEYEQYF | TGTGCCAGCAGTCCAACCGGGACAGGGGAATACGAGCAGTACTTC
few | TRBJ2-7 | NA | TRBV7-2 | CASSLDVPWAEEVGEQYF | TGTGCCAGCAGTCTGGACGTCCCCTGGGCTGAGGAGGTTGGCGAGCAGTACTTC
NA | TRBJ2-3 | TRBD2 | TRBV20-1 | CSAKSGGASDTQYF | TGCAGTGCAAAGAGCGGGGGGGCTTCGGATACGCAGTATTTT
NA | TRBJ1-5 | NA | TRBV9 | CASGQGRDQPQHF | TGTGCCAGCGGTCAGGGGCGGGATCAGCCCCAGCATTTT
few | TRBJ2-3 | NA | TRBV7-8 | CASSLGPGLSTDTQYF | TGTGCCAGCAGCTTAGGTCCGGGACTTAGCACAGATACGCAGTATTTT
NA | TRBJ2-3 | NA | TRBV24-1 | CATSDFPLRSTDTQYF | TGTGCCACCAGTGATTTCCCCCTTCGGAGCACAGATACGCAGTATTTT
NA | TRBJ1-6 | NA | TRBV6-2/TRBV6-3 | CASSDPGGLNSPLHF | TGTGCCAGCAGTGACCCGGGGGGCCTTAATTCACCCCTCCACTTT